This TCR beta chain was recorded in a study of graft-versus-host responses after intestinal transplantation. Turning to the study itself: Following induction with anti-thymocyte globulin, all recipients were given tacrolimus and steroids for 2 to 4 years.

Study-wide results and limits: Peak levels of circulating GvH clones tracked with early post-transplant HvG declines. Recipient-marrow GvH clones were detected, some having first appeared in ileum or blood. Within allografts, high graft-versus-host to host-versus-graft clonal ratios were seen among patients with graft-donor T cell macrochimerism.

TCRdb's table, derived via immunoSEQ multiplex PCR, lists solely in-frame clones and lacks some. Here the sample spans about 96,000 clones, roughly 92% being singletons. The CDR3 sequence is 13 residues long. V gave up 2 bases and J gave up 9 bases; unmatched junction bases: 5. Germline CDR1 SNHLY, CDR2 FYNNEI. In this sample, this clone turned up once. Its antigen is still unknown. The TCR sequence derives from a human donor who received an intestinal transplant. The sequencing here drew on unstimulated CD4+ T cells sorted from spleen or lymph node cells, taken before intestinal transplant. This sequence joins TRBV2 and TRBJ2-7; the match to TRBD1 covers 9 bases. Written as DNA, the CDR3 is TGTGCCAGCAGTGAAATCAGACAGGGGGTGCAGTACTTC. This translates into CASSEIRQGVQYF.